The T cell receptor (beta chain) described here comes from a study of cytomegalovirus exposure and HLA in healthy donors. 13 Jbeta primers and 60 Vbeta primers were used for the PCR. Clones were sequenced by immunoSEQ multiplex PCR, and TCRdb holds only the in-frame ones, with some missing. Altogether approximately 170,000 clones are present, roughly 83% being singletons, with the ten largest covering 0.95% to 1.5%. Points from the study as a whole: Researchers counted approximately 160 TCR beta chains as cytomegalovirus-associated. Association with HLA alleles at 0.05 false discovery rate was found for around 17,000 TCR beta sequences in a later analysis. 87-base-pair reads could not separate some V segments, including TRBV6-2 and TRBV6-3. As a later analysis revealed, the rate of TCR association differed by HLA locus, with DRB1 most and HLA-C fewest.

Trimming pared 3 bases from V and 4 bases from J, leaving 16 bases between. The CDR3 contains 15 residues. Per germline, CDR1 SGHNT and CDR2 YYREEE (reference sequence). Concerning this clone itself: Its specificity is not known.

The receptor comes from a boy between 2 and 10 years old in good health and CMV-seronegative. This rearrangement joins TRBV5-4 to TRBJ1-1, with D perhaps TRBD1 (6 bases). Material for sequencing was PBMCs. This CDR3 is CASSWPGGGGTEAFF. CDR3 nucleotides: TGTGCCAGCAGCTGGCCGGGAGGGGGTGGCACTGAAGCTTTCTTT.